This T cell receptor (beta chain) was observed in a study of CD8+ T cells in alopecia areata. Study information: Treated patients swallowed 5 to 10 mg of oral tofacitinib twice daily. General study findings and limits: On tofacitinib, scalp and blood still held many of the expanded lesional clones. For lesional scalp, especially alopecia totalis/universalis, clonality was higher than in normal scalp.

Extracted RNA was reverse transcribed into cDNA, the sequencing template. Assay: immunoSEQ multiplex PCR; the TCRdb copy retains only in-frame clones and omits some. Of about 190,000 clones in the sample, 45% to 75% were seen once. The V and J ends lost 5 bases and 11 bases, in that order; junction bases with no gene match: 11. The CDR3 covers 13 residues. Germline assignment: CDR1 SGHAT and CDR2 FQNNGV. Concerning this clone itself: No antigen is known for it.

Treatment described: oral pan-JAK inhibitor, 5-10 mg twice daily. The chain has TRBV11-2 and TRBJ1-1; 7 bases line up with TRBD1. The specimen was CD4+ T cells sorted from blood, collected at week 4, from a patient treated with tofacitinib. This receptor was obtained from a human donor with alopecia areata. In DNA form, the CDR3 reads TGTGCCAGCAGCAGCCGGACAGGAATAGGGGCTTTCTTT. This gives the protein CASSSRTGIGAFF.